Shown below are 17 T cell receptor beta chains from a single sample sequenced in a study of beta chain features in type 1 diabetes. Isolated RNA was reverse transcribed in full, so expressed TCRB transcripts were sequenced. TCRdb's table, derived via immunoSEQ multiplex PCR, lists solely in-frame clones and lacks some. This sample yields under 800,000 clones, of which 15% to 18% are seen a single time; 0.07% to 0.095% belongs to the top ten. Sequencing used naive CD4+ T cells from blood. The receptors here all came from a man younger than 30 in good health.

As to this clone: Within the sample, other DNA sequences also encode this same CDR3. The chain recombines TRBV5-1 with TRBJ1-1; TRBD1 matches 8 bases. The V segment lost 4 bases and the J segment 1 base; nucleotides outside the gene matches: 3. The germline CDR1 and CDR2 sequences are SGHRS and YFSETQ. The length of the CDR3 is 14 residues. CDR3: CASSPGTGNTEAFF. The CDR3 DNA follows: TGCGCCAGCAGCCCGGGGACAGGGAACACTGAAGCTTTCTTT.

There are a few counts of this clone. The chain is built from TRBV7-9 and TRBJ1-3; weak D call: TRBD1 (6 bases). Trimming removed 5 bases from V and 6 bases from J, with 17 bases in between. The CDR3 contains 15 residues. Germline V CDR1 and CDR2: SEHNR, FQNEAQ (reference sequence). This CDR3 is CASSIQGTTSNTIYF. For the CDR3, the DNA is TGTGCCAGCAGCATACAGGGAACAACGTCAAACACCATATATTTT.

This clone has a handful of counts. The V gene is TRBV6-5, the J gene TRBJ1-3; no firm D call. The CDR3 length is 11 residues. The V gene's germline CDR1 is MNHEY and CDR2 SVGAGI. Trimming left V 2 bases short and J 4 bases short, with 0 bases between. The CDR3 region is CASSYGNTIYF. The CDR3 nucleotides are TGTGCCAGCAGTTACGGAAACACCATATATTTT.

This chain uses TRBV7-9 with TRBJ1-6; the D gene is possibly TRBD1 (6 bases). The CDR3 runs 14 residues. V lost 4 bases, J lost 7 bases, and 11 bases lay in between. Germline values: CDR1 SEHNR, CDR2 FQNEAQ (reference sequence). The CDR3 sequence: CASSSAQGNSPLHF. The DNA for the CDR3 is TGTGCCAGCAGCTCCGCTCAGGGGAATTCACCCCTCCACTTT.

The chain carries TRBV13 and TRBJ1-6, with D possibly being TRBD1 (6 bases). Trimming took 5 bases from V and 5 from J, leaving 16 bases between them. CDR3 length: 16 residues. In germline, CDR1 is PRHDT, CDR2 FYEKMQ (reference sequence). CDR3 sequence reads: CASSRDNPDNNSPLHF. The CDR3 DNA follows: TGTGCCAGCAGCAGGGACAACCCGGATAATAATTCACCCCTCCACTTT.

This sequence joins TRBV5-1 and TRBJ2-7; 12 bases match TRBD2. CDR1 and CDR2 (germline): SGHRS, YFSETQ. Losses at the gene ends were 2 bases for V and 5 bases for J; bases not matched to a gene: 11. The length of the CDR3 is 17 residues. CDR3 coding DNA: TGCGCCAGCAGCTTCGGGCTCGGACTAGCGGGAACCGACGAGCAGTACTTC. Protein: CASSFGLGLAGTDEQYF.

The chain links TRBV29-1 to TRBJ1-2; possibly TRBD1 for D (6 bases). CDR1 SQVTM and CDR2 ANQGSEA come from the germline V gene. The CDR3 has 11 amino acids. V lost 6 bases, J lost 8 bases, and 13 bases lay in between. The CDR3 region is CSVQQGLGYTF. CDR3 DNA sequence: TGCAGCGTGCAACAGGGTCTCGGCTACACCTTC.

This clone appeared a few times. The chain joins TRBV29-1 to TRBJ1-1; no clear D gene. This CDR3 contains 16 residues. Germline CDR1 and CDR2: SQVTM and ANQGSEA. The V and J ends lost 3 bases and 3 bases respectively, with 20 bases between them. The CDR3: CSVDRNRGSYDTEAFF. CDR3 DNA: TGCAGCGTTGATCGGAATCGGGGTTCTTACGACACTGAAGCTTTCTTT.

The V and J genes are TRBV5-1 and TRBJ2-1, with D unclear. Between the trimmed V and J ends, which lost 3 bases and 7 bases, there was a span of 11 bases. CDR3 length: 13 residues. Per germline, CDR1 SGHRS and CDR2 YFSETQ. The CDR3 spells CASSSQITNEQFF. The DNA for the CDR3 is TGCGCCAGCAGCTCCCAGATTACGAATGAGCAGTTCTTC. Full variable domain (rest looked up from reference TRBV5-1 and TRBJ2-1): KAGVTQTPRYLIKTRGQQVTLSCSPISGHRSVSWYQQTPGQGLQFLFEYFSETQRNKGNFPGRFSGRQFSNSRSEMNVSTLELGDSALYLCASSSQITNEQFFGPGTRLTVL.

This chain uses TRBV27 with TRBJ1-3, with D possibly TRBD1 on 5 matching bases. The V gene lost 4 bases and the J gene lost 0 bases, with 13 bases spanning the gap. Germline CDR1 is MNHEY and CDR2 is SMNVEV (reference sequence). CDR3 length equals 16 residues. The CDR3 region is CASSYDRPSSGNTIYF. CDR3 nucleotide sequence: TGTGCCAGCAGTTATGACAGACCGAGCTCTGGAAACACCATATATTTT.

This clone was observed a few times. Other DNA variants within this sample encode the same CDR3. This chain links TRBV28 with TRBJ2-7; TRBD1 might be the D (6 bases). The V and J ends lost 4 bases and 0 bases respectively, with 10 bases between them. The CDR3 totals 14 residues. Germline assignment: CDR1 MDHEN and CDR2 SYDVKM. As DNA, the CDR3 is TGTGCCAGCAGTTCCACAGGGTACTCCTACGAGCAGTACTTC. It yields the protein CASSSTGYSYEQYF.

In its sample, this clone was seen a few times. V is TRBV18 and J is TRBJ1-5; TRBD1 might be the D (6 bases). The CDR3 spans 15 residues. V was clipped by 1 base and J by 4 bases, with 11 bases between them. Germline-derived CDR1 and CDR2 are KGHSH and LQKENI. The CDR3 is CASSPLQGRNQPQHF. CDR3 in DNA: TGTGCCAGCTCACCACTACAGGGTCGAAATCAGCCCCAGCATTTT.

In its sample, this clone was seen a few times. DNA for the CDR3: TGTGCCAGCAGCAACAGGGAGGCCGGAGGCTACACCTTC. This codes for CASSNREAGGYTF. This chain uses TRBV6-6 with TRBJ1-2; maybe TRBD1 (6 bases). CDR1 and CDR2 (germline): MNHNY, SVGAGI (reference sequence). The CDR3 spans 13 residues. V lost 6 bases to trimming and J lost 8 bases, with 16 bases between them.

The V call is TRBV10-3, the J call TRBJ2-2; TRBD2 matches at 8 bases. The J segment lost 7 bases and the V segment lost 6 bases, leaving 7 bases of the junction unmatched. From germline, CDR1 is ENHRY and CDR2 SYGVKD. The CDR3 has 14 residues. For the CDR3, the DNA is TGTGCCATCAGGGGAAGCGGGAGCAGCGGGGAGCTGTTTTTT. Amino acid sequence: CAIRGSGSSGELFF.

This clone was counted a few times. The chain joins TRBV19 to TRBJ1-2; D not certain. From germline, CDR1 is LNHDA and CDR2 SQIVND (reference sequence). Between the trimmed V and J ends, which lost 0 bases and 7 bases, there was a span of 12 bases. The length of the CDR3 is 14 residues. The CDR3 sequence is CASSIDRRGFGYTF. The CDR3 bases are TGTGCCAGTAGTATAGATCGGCGGGGATTTGGCTACACCTTC.

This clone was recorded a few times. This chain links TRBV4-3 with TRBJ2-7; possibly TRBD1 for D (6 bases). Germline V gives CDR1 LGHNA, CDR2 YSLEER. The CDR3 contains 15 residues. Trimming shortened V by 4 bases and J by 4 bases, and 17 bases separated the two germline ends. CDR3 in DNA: TGCGCCAGCAGCCGGGACACGTCTTCTCCATACGAGCAGTACTTC. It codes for CASSRDTSSPYEQYF.

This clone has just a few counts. CDR3 sequence: CASSIGTYEQYF. Written as DNA, the CDR3 is TGTGCCAGCTCAATCGGGACCTACGAGCAGTACTTC. The rearrangement joins TRBV6-5 to TRBJ2-7, with D possibly being TRBD2 (5 bases). Germline CDR1 reads MNHEY; CDR2 reads SVGAGI. CDR3 length: 12 amino acids. V gave up 8 bases and J gave up 2 bases, with 10 bases separating them.